This TCR beta chain originates from a study of T cell responses to AZD1222 COVID-19 vaccine. The method was immunoSEQ multiplex PCR; TCRdb's version includes in-frame clones alone and lacks a portion of them. In the table there are around 70,000 clones, 60% to 85% of which are singletons. A remark on this clone: Antigen specificity is unknown.

Points from the study as a whole: Spike-specific TCR breadth and depth rose after two AZD1222 doses. Reportedly, nearly half of unique spike TCRs recognized epitopes outside B.1.351/B.1.1.7 mutations. Spike-spanning, vaccine-associated CD4 TCRs were dominant at 160-218 and 743-854. Females outnumbered males among donors, who were mostly white British; clonal diversity was possibly underestimated.

From germline, CDR1 is PRHDT and CDR2 FYEKMQ (reference sequence). Trimming at V came to 1 base and at J to 5 bases, leaving 1 base not matched to a gene. The CDR3 is 13 residues long. The TCR comes from an adult in good health. This sample comprised peripheral blood, obtained on day 0 of MenACWY control vaccination. V is TRBV13 and J is TRBJ2-5; 7 bases align to TRBD1. CDR3 nucleotides: TGTGCCAGCAGCTTAGTGACAGGGGAGACCCAGTACTTC. As protein: CASSLVTGETQYF.